This TCR beta chain was sequenced in a study of cytomegalovirus exposure and HLA in healthy donors (dated by TCRdb to between 2016 and 2019). A note on the overall study: According to an earlier analysis of 587 of the donors, 150 million to 200 million T cells yielded 117 million unique TCR beta sequences and approximately 300 Gb of sequence data. Both class I and class II loci were covered by HLA typing, at four-digit resolution. The study aimed to test whether cataloging public T cell receptors could reveal signatures of past pathogen exposure. A later genetic analysis used genome-wide SNP genotypes for about 55% of the 666 donors, treating that subset as a discovery cohort. Rather than using new phenotypic data, the later analysis identified candidate immune exposures from TCR beta sequences and from how often those sequences occurred across donors. To study patterns of TCR occurrence, a later analysis re-analyzed previously published TCR beta repertoires from around 670 donors and added high-resolution HLA genotyping. Among about 400 genotyped donors of the cohort, an average of about 220,000 unique TCR beta nucleotide sequences was sequenced per donor, of which approximately 19% were non-productive. High-throughput TCR immunosequencing, statistical association of individual TCRs with disease status, and machine learning were combined to predict cytomegalovirus infection status. The number of typed donors differed by locus: about 629-640 for A, B, C, DRB1 and DQB1; approximately 520 for DQA1; approximately 600 for DPA1; and around 490 for DPB1. The study profiled the T cell repertoires of 500 to 800 subjects by immunosequencing and related them to cytomegalovirus serostatus. The genetic ancestry cluster associated with self-reported Caucasian donors included over 80% of the roughly 400 genotyped donors. Besides the first cohort of 666 subjects, a separate validation cohort made up of 120 different subjects was used. Every repertoire in the discovery cohort had been generated on one and the same sequencing platform. Donor age, sex, ethnicity and CMV serostatus were compiled alongside the repertoire data. Approximately 300 gigabases of sequencing data and approximately 92 million unique TCR sequences made up an early release that covered around 640 HLA-typed donors. Roughly 5 DR-DQ haplotypes were handled as single units for association and clustering, since linkage in the cohort was strong. An earlier analysis of 587 of the donors applied high-throughput TCR beta sequencing to assess whether each TCR beta V gene segment acted as functional or pseudogenic.

On this clone itself: The target of this receptor is not known. Base qualities are not recorded, but no much larger clone differs from it by a single base.

Receptors were amplified or captured by the immunoSEQ multiplex PCR assay. For the multiplex PCR, a mixture combining 60 forward primers for TCR Vbeta segments and 13 reverse primers for TCR Jbeta segments was used. The CDR3 region of rearranged TCR beta genes was amplified from genomic DNA with a multiplex PCR assay. The amplified TCR beta libraries were sequenced on the Illumina HiSeq System as 87-base-pair reads. The paper's processing steps were these. A later analysis counted 75 million to 100 million unique TCR beta chains across the roughly 700 repertoires, and roughly 9.9 million of these chains were shared by at least two donors. Raw reads were error-corrected and collapsed into unique sequences by a nearest-neighbor algorithm in which closely related sequences were merged to remove PCR and sequencing errors. To assign V, D and J gene segments, CDR3 sequences were aligned to IMGT reference sequences. For a sequence to be retained, at least a six-nucleotide match to both a V gene segment and a J gene segment was required. A rearrangement counted as productive if the CDR3 had no stop codons and remained in frame with V and J, and every other rearrangement counted as non-productive. Following IMGT convention, CDR3 was defined as the stretch from the second conserved V-encoded cysteine up to the conserved J-encoded phenylalanine. The earlier analysis of approximately 590 of the donors excluded any sequence lacking an unambiguous match to a single V gene segment. In an earlier analysis of a few hundred of the donors, a V segment was called functional when productive rearrangements were above 56.7%, and segregating when the standard deviation between donors exceeded 5%. A statistical classification framework was built to diagnose cytomegalovirus status from the catalog of TCR beta chain sequences. A later analysis assigned V and J genes by comparing TCR nucleotide sequences with IMGT/GENE-DB human TR gene sequences. The TCRdist pipeline was used in a later analysis to assign CDR3 sequences and most-parsimonious VDJ recombination scenarios. In a later analysis, each TCR beta chain was defined by its CDR3 amino acid sequence together with its V-gene family, and reads lacking a unique V-gene family were excluded. A later analysis removed nearly 600 highly shared, low-generation-probability nucleotide sequences to deal with suspected cross-contamination and a sequencing artifact. For each public chain, a later analysis derived a clonal expansion index from normalized ranks of inferred template counts within each repertoire. In a later analysis, generation probabilities were computed with a VDJ recombination model fitted to out-of-frame rearrangements, and the resulting probabilities were checked against IGoR. In a later analysis, hypergeometric tests were used to score TCR-TCR, TCR-HLA and TCR-CMV co-occurrence, with a repertoire-size bias correction applied to TCR pairs. False discovery rates were estimated in a later analysis by permuting HLA or CMV assignments 20 times. A later analysis grouped co-occurring TCRs with DBSCAN, adding TCRdist sequence similarity when clustering within HLA-allele-positive subsets. Co-occurrence clustering excluded repertoires with fewer than 30,000 or more than 120,000 public chains, plus five with anomalous nucleotide sharing. What TCRdb holds here is the immuneACCESS table cut down to in-frame rearrangements. Part of the clones is not present; checked against another copy, under half of the missing clones reflect an unresolved V gene, and the others are unexplained. V and J calls and clone size are given by that table; D and trimming were obtained from the DNA. This sample comprises fewer than 250,000 clones, around 79% of them detected only once. The top ten clones comprise roughly 1.6% of the sample.

The CDR3 runs 14 residues from the cysteine to the phenylalanine. Only the CDR3 part of the read is kept: 42 bases, read in frame from the first base. Looking up the germline V gene (reference sequence) yields CDR1 LNHDA and CDR2 SQIVND. From V the trimming removes 6 bases and from J it removes 9 bases, while the gene matches leave 7 bases of the junction unaccounted for. In total, 630 or so healthy bone marrow donors made up the cohort. At the time of sampling, all cohort members were nominally healthy, though unrecorded immune exposures were likely present. The donor tested CMV seronegative, placing the donor among the roughly 400 seronegative members of the cohort. A peripheral blood sample was collected from each donor, and TCR beta sequencing was performed on peripheral blood mononuclear cells. Genomic DNA was extracted from the blood cell samples with the Qiagen DNeasy Blood Extraction Kit.

Study-wide conclusions, independent of this receptor: In a later analysis, HLA-associated TCR beta chains showed more clonal expansion and lower generation probabilities than non-associated chains that were equally common. A total of 164 TCR beta chains were listed by the study as associated with cytomegalovirus. The authors suggested that the approach could potentially be generalized to other disease states and immunological phenotypes. For the cohort, immune exposure information was limited to CMV serostatus. In a later genetic analysis, fewer N-insertions in productive TCRs were reported among donors in an Asian-associated ancestry cluster than the 666-donor mean. Strong co-occurrence of HLA alleles, especially DR and DQ, made assigning TCR associations to individual alleles difficult. A later analysis found that most CMV-associated TCR beta chains appeared HLA-restricted, with HLA associations seemingly driven largely by CMV exposure. The sequencing pipeline was judged likely to have produced a cluster of highly shared sequence variants as a technical artifact. A few of the identified cytomegalovirus-associated TCR beta chains were confirmed in vitro to be specific for cytomegalovirus antigens. The presence/absence analyses assumed that sequencing depth was roughly uniform across donors, and that assumption may not be true. According to a later analysis, TCR association rates differed among HLA loci, with DRB1 alleles showing the most associated TCRs and HLA-C alleles showing the fewest. In this cohort, only TCR beta chains were sequenced, and detectable features were limited by the absence of alpha or paired-chain data. Some IMGT-functional V segments, including TRBV6-2 and TRBV6-3, could not be told apart with the 87-base-pair reads, so those segments were excluded. HLA typing was unavailable for some donors at each locus, so association tests used only the typed subset. A later analysis associated 17,000 or so TCR beta sequences with specific HLA alleles at a false discovery rate of 0.05. In a later genetic analysis, a missense DCLRE1C variant was associated with V-gene and J-gene trimming of TCR beta chains, and the association was replicated in an independent cohort. Cytomegalovirus status was reported to be diagnosed by the classifier with high specificity and sensitivity in both the original and validation cohorts. About 15 rarely observed V segments, including chromosome 9 orphons, were excluded from the earlier analysis of approximately 500 of the donors because counts were too low. Correlated functional status among segregating V segments might reflect linkage disequilibrium, but an unknown experimental factor could not be ruled out. A further reported finding was that TCR beta sequences accurately predicted the HLA-A and HLA-B alleles for most subjects in the first cohort. An earlier analysis of roughly 570 of the donors showed that most TCR beta V segments appeared in productive rearrangements either about 90% or about 30% of the time, which broadly matched IMGT annotations. While some public TCRs were present in many individuals, most TCR sequences turned up only very rarely across donors. According to a later analysis, parvovirus B19, influenza, CMV and Epstein-Barr virus appeared linked to several top co-occurrence clusters.

This sequence uses TRBV19 and TRBJ2-1; TRBD1 agrees with 11 junctional bases. The sample comprised PBMCs. The sequence was collected from a woman aged 18 to 35 in good health and CMV-seronegative. In nucleotides, the sequence is TGTGCCAGTAGCGGACAGGGGGCGGTGGGTGAGCAGTTCTTC. This is translated as CASSGQGAVGEQFF.